This T cell receptor beta chain was observed in a study of CD8 T cells in ankylosing spondylitis. Study-level findings and limits: Ankylosing spondylitis blood appeared to carry a characteristic TCR beta motif of several highly homologous variants.

TCRdb reprocessed the 5' RACE reads with MiXCR, giving one entry per CDR3 protein. The data show 350,000 or so distinct CDR3 sequences, around 8% seen once. Germline trimming cut 1 base from V and 6 bases from J; bases unmatched to any gene: 10. Germline CDR1 and CDR2: SGHRS and YFSETQ. This CDR3 has 17 amino acids. This clonotype occurred many times. Its specificity is not known. The material sequenced was blood, either unsorted or a sorted T cell fraction (not recorded which). The receptor's source is a male donor with ankylosing spondylitis. The V call is TRBV5-1, the J call TRBJ2-2; 9 positions agree with TRBD2. The DNA of the CDR3 is TGCGCCAGCAGCTTGCCCCGCGGGACTAGCCGTCCCGGGGAGCTGTTTTTT. Protein product: CASSLPRGTSRPGELFF.